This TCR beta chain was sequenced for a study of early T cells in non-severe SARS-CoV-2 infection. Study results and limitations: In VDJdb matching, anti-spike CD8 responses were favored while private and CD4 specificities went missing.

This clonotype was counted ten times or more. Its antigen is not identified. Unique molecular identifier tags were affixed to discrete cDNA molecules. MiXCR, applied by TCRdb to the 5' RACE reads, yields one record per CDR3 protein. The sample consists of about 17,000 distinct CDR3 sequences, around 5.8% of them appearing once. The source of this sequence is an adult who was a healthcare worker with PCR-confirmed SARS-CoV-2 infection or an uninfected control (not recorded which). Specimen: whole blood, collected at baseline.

The CDR3, as DNA: TGCGCCAGCAGCCAATCCCGAGGGGGCACAGATACGCAGTATTTT. Translated, it gives CASSQSRGGTDTQYF. The genes are TRBV4-3 and TRBJ2-3, with D tentatively TRBD1 or TRBD2 (5 bases each). V shed 2 bases and J shed 1 base, with 10 bases lying between them. Germline V CDR1 and CDR2: LGHNA, YSLEER. The CDR3 spans 15 residues.